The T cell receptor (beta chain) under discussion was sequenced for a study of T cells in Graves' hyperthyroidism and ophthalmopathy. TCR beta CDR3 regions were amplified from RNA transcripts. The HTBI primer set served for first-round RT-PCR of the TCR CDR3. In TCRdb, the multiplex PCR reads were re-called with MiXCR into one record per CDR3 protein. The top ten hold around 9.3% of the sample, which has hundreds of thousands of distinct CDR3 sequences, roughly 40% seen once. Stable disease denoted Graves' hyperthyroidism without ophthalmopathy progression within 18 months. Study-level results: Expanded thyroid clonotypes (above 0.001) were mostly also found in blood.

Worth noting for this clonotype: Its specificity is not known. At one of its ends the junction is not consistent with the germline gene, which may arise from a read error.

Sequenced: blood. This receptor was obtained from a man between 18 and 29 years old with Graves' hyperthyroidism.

The chain's CDR3 is CASSVGGNVLTF. CDR3 DNA: TGTGCCAGCAGCGTAGGGGGCAACGTCCTGACTTTC. This rearrangement joins TRBV6-6 to TRBJ2-6; possibly TRBD1 for D (6 bases). There are 12 residues in the CDR3. The germline gives CDR1 MNHNY, CDR2 SVGAGI (reference sequence).